This T cell receptor (beta chain) is from a study of monozygotic twins with inflammatory bowel disease. The authors used 3500 ng of total RNA per TCR library. TCRdb reprocessed the 5' RACE reads, with one entry per CDR3 protein and no DNA. The sample has roughly 150,000 distinct CDR3 sequences. Findings and limits, study-wide: Findings did not support one strong IBD-associated signal or clonotype.

To note about this clonotype: The antigen remains unidentified.

The CDR3 covers 15 residues. Germline CDR1 SGDLS, CDR2 YYNGEE. Sampling involved one blood draw (around 2.5 ml) for every donor. Sequenced sample: blood. The J gene is TRBJ2-2, the V gene TRBV9; there is no DNA to check the TCRdb D call of TRBD1. This TCR was recovered from a human donor with ulcerative colitis or Crohn's disease, or a healthy co-twin of an affected twin (not recorded which). The CDR3 sequence: CASSVRTGQTGELFF.